The 18 T cell receptor beta chains below all came from one sample that was sequenced in a study of T-cell memory formation after mild COVID-19. TCRdb reprocessed the 5' RACE reads with MiXCR, giving one entry per CDR3 protein. The sample records about half a million distinct CDR3 sequences, 18% being singletons. Specimen: PBMCs or a T cell subset sorted from them (not recorded which). Every receptor here comes from an adult woman who had mild COVID-19 (a few samples of this study predate the infection). Cell type and time point are not known.

This clonotype occurred a few times. Relative to the germline gene, one junction end is altered; a read error may explain this. The gene calls are TRBV7-7 and TRBJ2-5, with 11 bases that match TRBD2. CDR1 SSHAT and CDR2 FNYEAQ come from the germline V gene (reference sequence). The CDR3 totals 16 residues. In DNA, the CDR3 is TGTGCTAGCAGCAAATCACTAGCGGGAGTGGGAGAGACCCAGTACTTC. Translated, it gives CASSKSLAGVGETQYF.

This clonotype was detected a few times. The chain uses TRBV29-1 and TRBJ1-3; D might be TRBD1 (6 bases). CDR3 length equals 15 residues. V was clipped by 4 bases and J by 0 bases, with 13 bases between them. From germline, CDR1 is SQVTM and CDR2 ANQGSEA. The CDR3 here is CSVVRDTSSGNTIYF. CDR3 nucleotides: TGCAGCGTTGTGCGGGACACGAGCTCTGGAAACACCATATATTTT.

The V and J genes are TRBV6-2 or TRBV6-3 and TRBJ1-4, with TRBD1 identical over 9 bases. Germline loops: CDR1 MNHEY, CDR2 SVGEGT. This CDR3 region has 14 residues. With 5 bases clipped from V and 7 bases from J, the junction kept 5 bases outside the gene matches. The CDR3 here is CASSRTGASEKLFF. DNA of the CDR3: TGTGCCAGCAGTCGGACAGGGGCGAGTGAAAAACTGTTTTTT.

V and J are TRBV4-1 and TRBJ2-7, with TRBD2 identical over 11 bases. From germline, CDR1 is MGHRA and CDR2 YSYEKL. There are 16 residues in the CDR3. J gave up 3 bases and V 2 bases, and 6 bases lay outside the gene matches. The CDR3 nucleotides read TGCGCCAGCAGCCAAACCCCACTAGCGGGGGACTACGAGCAGTACTTC. Residues: CASSQTPLAGDYEQYF.

This clonotype has ten or more counts. The chain links TRBV27 to TRBJ2-7; D ambiguous. V was trimmed by 0 bases and J by 5 bases, leaving 14 bases between them. CDR3 size: 15 residues. The germline gives CDR1 MNHEY, CDR2 SMNVEV (reference sequence). Written as DNA, the CDR3 is TGTGCCAGCAGTTTATCAGCTAGTTGGGTCCACGAGCAGTACTTC. Its protein product is CASSLSASWVHEQYF.

Here the CDR3 DNA reads TGTGCCAGCAGCTTCGGCGGGACTAGCGGGAGGTGGTCCTACAATGAGCAGTTCTTC. Protein: CASSFGGTSGRWSYNEQFF. The J gene is TRBJ2-1, the V gene TRBV5-4, with TRBD2 matching over 15 bases. V dropped 2 bases and J dropped 1; count of bases not matched to a gene: 7. Germline lookup yields CDR1 SGHNT and CDR2 YYREEE (reference sequence). CDR3 length: 19 residues.

This clonotype was seen more than once but under ten times. J is TRBJ2-3 and V is TRBV5-1; D is possibly TRBD2 (6 bases). Germline V gene lookup returns CDR1 SGHRS and CDR2 YFSETQ. V was trimmed by 4 bases and J by 8 bases, leaving 14 bases between them. The CDR3 contains 13 residues. The CDR3 region is CASSTRLEVTQYF. In DNA form, the CDR3 reads TGCGCCAGCAGCACAAGACTAGAAGTTACGCAGTATTTT.

The V call is TRBV20-1, the J call TRBJ2-5, with D tentatively TRBD2 (6 bases). The germline V and J ends were trimmed by 1 base and 8 bases, with 11 bases remaining between them. Germline CDR1 DFQATT, CDR2 SNEGSKA (reference sequence). There are 12 residues in the CDR3. This CDR3 is CSARAPGSTQYF. The CDR3 nucleotides are TGCAGTGCTAGAGCCCCCGGGAGCACCCAGTACTTC.

The CDR3 here is CSATIATNEKLFF. The CDR3 region has the DNA TGCAGCGCTACGATAGCAACTAATGAAAAACTGTTTTTT. J is TRBJ1-4 and V is TRBV29-1, with unresolved D. The CDR3 has 13 residues. Deletions cut 7 bases from V and 0 bases from J, with 9 bases between. CDR1 and CDR2 from the germline V gene are SQVTM and ANQGSEA.

This clonotype turned up a few times. An end of the junction does not agree with germline; a read error may underlie this. The chain is built from TRBV7-7 and TRBJ2-5; TRBD1 matches 8 bases. Germline CDR1 and CDR2: SSHAT and FNYEAQ (reference sequence). The CDR3 runs to 14 residues. The CDR3, as DNA: TGTGCCAGCAAGGTAGACAGGGGCGGAGAGAGCCAGTACTTC. It translates to CASKVDRGGESQYF.

This sequence joins TRBV19 and TRBJ2-1; 8 bases line up with TRBD1. V shed 8 bases and J 7 bases; nucleotides not matched to a gene: 10. The CDR3 loop spans 14 amino acids. The germline V gene has CDR1 LNHDA and CDR2 SQIVND (reference sequence). CDR3 DNA: TGTGCCAGTCGAAAATCAGGGGGCATGAATGAGCAGTTCTTC. This gives the protein CASRKSGGMNEQFF.

There are a few counts of this clonotype. The chain joins TRBV28 to TRBJ2-2; the D gene is possibly TRBD1 (6 bases). Looked up from germline, CDR1 is MDHEN and CDR2 is SYDVKM. The V and J ends lost 3 bases and 5 bases respectively, with 13 bases between them. The CDR3 is 15 residues long. The CDR3 is CASSFFRDKTGELFF. CDR3 sequence (DNA): TGTGCCAGCAGTTTTTTCCGGGACAAAACCGGGGAGCTGTTTTTT.

The V and J genes are TRBV2 and TRBJ1-1; D not certain. In germline, CDR1 is SNHLY, CDR2 FYNNEI. The CDR3 covers 17 residues. V was trimmed by 0 bases and J by 0 bases, leaving 14 bases between them. The CDR3 DNA is TGTGCCAGCAGTGAAGCGCTGATCGAGGCGATGAACACTGAAGCTTTCTTT. Residues: CASSEALIEAMNTEAFF. The full variable domain, with the rest looked up from reference TRBV2 and TRBJ1-1, is EPEVTQTPSHQVTQMGQEVILRCVPISNHLYFYWYRQILGQKVEFLVSFYNNEISEKSEIFDDQFSVERPDGSNFTLKIRSTKLEDSAMYFCASSEALIEAMNTEAFFGQGTRLTVV.

The DNA for the CDR3 is TGTGCCAGCAGTTTTGGTCCAGTAGAGCAGTACTTC. This codes for CASSFGPVEQYF. The rearrangement links TRBV12-3 or TRBV12-4 to TRBJ2-7; D is unresolved. This CDR3 has 12 amino acids. The V gene lost 3 bases and the J gene lost 7 bases, with 10 bases spanning the gap.

The V and J genes are TRBV20-1 and TRBJ2-1; the match to TRBD2 covers 12 bases. After removal of 6 bases from V and 10 bases from J, the junction contained 10 bases not matched to a gene. CDR3 length: 14 residues. The germline V gene has CDR1 DFQATT and CDR2 SNEGSKA (reference sequence). CDR3 protein: CSAQTSGGTSEQFF. DNA of the CDR3: TGCAGTGCGCAGACTAGCGGGGGTACCTCGGAGCAGTTCTTC.

This clonotype was seen many times. This sequence joins TRBV4-1 and TRBJ2-1; no reliable D call. This CDR3 has 16 amino acids. Trimming stripped 4 bases from V and 8 bases from J, with 21 bases between. The germline CDR1 and CDR2 sequences are MGHRA and YSYEKL. The CDR3 DNA follows: TGCGCCAGCAGCCCCCCGAAGACTGTCTTTATCGATGAGCAGTTCTTC. It yields the protein CASSPPKTVFIDEQFF.

This clonotype was seen a handful of times. The chain joins TRBV5-1 to TRBJ2-7; 7 bases align to TRBD2. The CDR3 is 16 residues long. CDR1 is SGHRS and CDR2 is YFSETQ in the germline V gene. The V and J ends lost 4 bases and 5 bases, in that order; junction bases with no gene match: 15. CDR3 in amino acids: CASSPPGVAGYDEQYF. CDR3 nucleotides: TGCGCCAGCAGCCCCCCCGGGGTAGCGGGCTACGACGAGCAGTACTTC.

The sample holds many counts of this clonotype. V and J are TRBV5-1 and TRBJ2-7; TRBD1 matches 9 bases. Unmatched junction bases numbered 8, after V lost 4 bases and J lost 6 bases. Germline assignment: CDR1 SGHRS and CDR2 YFSETQ. CDR3 length: 14 amino acids. DNA of the CDR3: TGCGCCAGCAGCGCGGACAGGGGTCTCAGCGAGCAGTACTTC. The encoded protein is CASSADRGLSEQYF.